Below are 8 T cell receptor beta chains sequenced from a single sample in a study of cytomegalovirus exposure and HLA in healthy donors (dated by TCRdb to 2015 to 2018). The library was made by the immunoSEQ multiplex PCR assay. For the multiplex PCR, a mixture combining 60 forward primers for TCR Vbeta segments and 13 reverse primers for TCR Jbeta segments was used. TCRdb provides this immuneACCESS table in a form limited to in-frame rearrangements. Some clones are lacking; in checked studies, under half of them reflect an unresolved V gene, and why the rest are absent is not known. The sample contains 210,000 or so clones, 77% of them found a single time. The ten largest make up approximately 2% of the sample. The material sequenced was PBMCs. These TCRs come from a woman aged 25 to 39 in good health and CMV-seropositive.

This chain links TRBV11-2 with TRBJ2-1; TRBD2 matches at 12 bases. The CDR3 is 14 residues long. Trimming cost V 5 bases and J 10 bases; bases outside gene matches: 6. Germline CDR1 reads SGHAT; CDR2 reads FQNNGV. This CDR3 reads CASSLTSGSVEQFF. The CDR3 nucleotides read TGTGCCAGCAGCCTGACTAGCGGGAGTGTGGAGCAGTTCTTC.

The chain has TRBV18 and TRBJ1-4, with D perhaps TRBD1 (5 bases). Per germline, CDR1 KGHSH and CDR2 LQKENI. V was cut by 6 bases and J by 8 bases, with 22 bases left in between. This CDR3 is 16 amino acids long. The CDR3 sequence is CASSLGRGFLDEKLFF. For the CDR3, the DNA is TGTGCCAGCTCCCTGGGGAGGGGCTTTTTGGACGAAAAACTGTTTTTT.

CDR3 sequence (DNA): TGTGCCAGCAGTCCGTGGACAGGGCCTGGAGGAAACACCATATATTTT. This encodes CASSPWTGPGGNTIYF. The J gene is TRBJ1-3, the V gene TRBV28, with 8 bases fitting TRBD1. V shed 5 bases, J shed 4 bases, and the junction held 10 bases outside the gene matches. The CDR3 runs 16 residues. Germline-derived CDR1 and CDR2 are MDHEN and SYDVKM.

The CDR3 region has the DNA TGTGCCAGCAGTACGGGACTAGTAGAGACCCAGTACTTC. As protein: CASSTGLVETQYF. V gene TRBV6-5 combines with J gene TRBJ2-5, with 8 bases that match TRBD2. The CDR3 runs to 13 residues. The germline gives CDR1 MNHEY, CDR2 SVGAGI. The trim removed 5 bases at V and 4 bases at J, leaving 3 bases unmatched.

The chain has TRBV19 and TRBJ2-3; TRBD2 aligns across 9 bases. This CDR3 is built from 14 residues. CDR1 and CDR2 from the germline V gene are LNHDA and SQIVND (reference sequence). V trimming: 3 bases; J trimming: 6 bases; junction bases outside the gene matches: 4. CDR3 sequence: CASSMAGGLDTQYF. The CDR3 DNA sequence: TGTGCCAGTAGTATGGCGGGGGGGCTGGATACGCAGTATTTT.

The rearrangement uses TRBV10-3 and TRBJ2-7; D possibly corresponds to TRBD1 (5 bases). Germline V gives CDR1 ENHRY, CDR2 SYGVKD. This CDR3 contains 16 residues. V lost 7 bases and J lost 2, with 21 bases in between. CDR3 nucleotide sequence: TGTGCCATCATGTCTCCGGGTCAGGGTAGGGCCTACGAGCAGTACTTC. Its translation is CAIMSPGQGRAYEQYF.

CDR3 coding DNA: TGTGCCAGCAGCTCTGGACAGGGAAATTCACCCCTCCACTTT. Encoded protein: CASSSGQGNSPLHF. The chain has TRBV7-2 and TRBJ1-6; 8 bases align to TRBD1. J lost 7 bases, V lost 4 bases, and 3 bases had no gene match. Germline CDR1 is SGHTA and CDR2 is FQGNSA. The CDR3 is 14 residues long.

The rearrangement uses TRBV7-9 and TRBJ1-4; D gene ambiguous. This CDR3 has 17 amino acids. The germline V gene has CDR1 SEHNR and CDR2 FQNEAQ (reference sequence). Trimming pared 4 bases from V and 8 bases from J, leaving 23 bases between. CDR3 protein: CASSSPRYIGGGEKLFF. CDR3 nucleotides: TGTGCCAGCAGCTCCCCCCGTTACATTGGAGGAGGAGAAAAACTGTTTTTT.